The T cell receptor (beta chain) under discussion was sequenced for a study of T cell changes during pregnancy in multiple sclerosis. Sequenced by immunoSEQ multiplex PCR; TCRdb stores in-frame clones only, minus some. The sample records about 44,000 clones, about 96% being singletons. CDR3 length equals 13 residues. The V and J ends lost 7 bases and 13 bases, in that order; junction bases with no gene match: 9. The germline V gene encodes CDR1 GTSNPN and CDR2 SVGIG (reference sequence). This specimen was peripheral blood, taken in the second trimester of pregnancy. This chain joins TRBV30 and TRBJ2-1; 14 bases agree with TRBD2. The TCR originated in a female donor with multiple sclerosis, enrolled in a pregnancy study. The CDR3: CAYRLAGGKLQFF. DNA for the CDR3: TGTGCCTACAGACTAGCGGGAGGGAAGTTACAGTTCTTC.